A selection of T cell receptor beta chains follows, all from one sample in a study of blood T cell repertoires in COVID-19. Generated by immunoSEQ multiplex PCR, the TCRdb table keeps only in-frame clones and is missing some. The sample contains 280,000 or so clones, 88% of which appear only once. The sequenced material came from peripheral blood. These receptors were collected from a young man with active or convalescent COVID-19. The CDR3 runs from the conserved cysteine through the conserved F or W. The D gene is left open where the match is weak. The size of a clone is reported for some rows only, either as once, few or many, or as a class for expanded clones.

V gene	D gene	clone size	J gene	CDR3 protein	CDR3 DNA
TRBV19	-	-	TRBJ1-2	CASSPTGTNYGYTF	TGTGCCAGTAGTCCGACAGGAACTAACTATGGCTACACCTTC
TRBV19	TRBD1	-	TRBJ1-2	CASSTRTGPNYGYTF	TGTGCCAGTAGTACAAGGACAGGGCCAAACTATGGCTACACCTTC
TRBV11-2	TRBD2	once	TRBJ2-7	CASSYSGGYEQYF	TGTGCCAGCAGCTATAGCGGGGGGTACGAGCAGTACTTC
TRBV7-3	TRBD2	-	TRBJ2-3	CASSLYTSGGQDTDTQYF	TGTGCCAGCAGCTTATATACTAGCGGGGGTCAGGACACAGATACGCAGTATTTT
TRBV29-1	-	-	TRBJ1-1	CSVDVAGNTEAFF	TGCAGCGTTGATGTAGCTGGGAACACTGAAGCTTTCTTT
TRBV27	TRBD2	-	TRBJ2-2	CASSPRRERGRTNTGELFF	TGTGCCAGCAGTCCGCGGAGGGAGCGGGGGAGAACGAACACCGGGGAGCTGTTTTTT
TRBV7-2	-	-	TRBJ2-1	CASSLDRDNEQFF	TGTGCCAGCAGCTTAGACAGGGATAATGAGCAGTTCTTC
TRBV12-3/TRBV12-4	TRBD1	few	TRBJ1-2	CASSPRQGDGYTF	TGTGCCAGCAGTCCCCGACAGGGAGACGGCTACACCTTC
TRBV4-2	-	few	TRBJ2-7	CASSQAGESSYEQYF	TGTGCCAGCAGCCAAGCCGGGGAAAGCTCCTACGAGCAGTACTTC
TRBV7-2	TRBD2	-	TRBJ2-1	CASRISGGSYNEQFF	TGTGCCAGCAGAATAAGCGGGGGCTCCTACAATGAGCAGTTCTTC
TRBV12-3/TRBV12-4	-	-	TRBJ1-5	CASSRGQLPQHF	TGTGCCAGCAGTCGCGGACAGCTTCCCCAGCATTTT
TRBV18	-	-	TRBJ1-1	CASSRQSQGFNTEAFF	TGTGCCAGCTCACGCCAATCTCAGGGGTTCAACACTGAAGCTTTCTTT
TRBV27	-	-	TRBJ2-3	CASSLSTQEPTSTDTQYF	TGTGCCAGCAGTTTATCTACCCAGGAACCCACTAGCACAGATACGCAGTATTTT
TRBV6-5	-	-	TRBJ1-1	CASRGGLMNTEAFF	TGTGCCAGCAGGGGGGGACTGATGAACACTGAAGCTTTCTTT
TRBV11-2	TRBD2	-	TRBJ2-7	CASSLWSGDYEQYF	TGTGCCAGCAGCCTTTGGAGCGGGGATTACGAGCAGTACTTC
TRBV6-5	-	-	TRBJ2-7	CASRTLGGTYEQYF	TGTGCCAGCAGGACCTTGGGGGGAACCTACGAGCAGTACTTC
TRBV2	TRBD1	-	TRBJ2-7	CASSGSMAGQGSLEQYF	TGTGCCAGCAGTGGAAGCATGGCGGGACAGGGATCCCTCGAGCAGTACTTC
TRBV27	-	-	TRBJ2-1	CASSLSPGVAYNEQFF	TGTGCCAGCAGTTTATCTCCAGGGGTAGCCTACAATGAGCAGTTCTTC
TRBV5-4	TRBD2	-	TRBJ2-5	CASSGTSGGAGETQYF	TGTGCCAGCAGCGGGACTAGCGGGGGGGCTGGGGAGACCCAGTACTTC
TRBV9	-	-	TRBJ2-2	CASSGLILIGNTGELFF	TGTGCCAGCAGCGGCTTGATACTTATTGGTAACACCGGGGAGCTGTTTTTT
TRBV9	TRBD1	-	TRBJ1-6	CASSTRTGGGESPLHF	TGTGCCAGCAGCACGCGGACAGGGGGCGGGGAATCACCCCTCCACTTT
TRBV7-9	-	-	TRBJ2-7	CASSPPDSFYEQYF	TGTGCCAGCAGCCCGCCGGACAGCTTCTACGAGCAGTACTTC
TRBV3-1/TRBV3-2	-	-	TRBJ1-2	CASSQGLANYGYTF	TGTGCCAGCAGCCAAGGGTTGGCAAACTATGGCTACACCTTC
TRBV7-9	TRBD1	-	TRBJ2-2	CASSSGQGILWELFF	TGTGCCAGCAGCTCGGGACAGGGGATATTATGGGAGCTGTTTTTT
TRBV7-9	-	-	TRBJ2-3	CASSFSGSTDTQYF	TGTGCCAGCAGCTTCTCCGGGAGCACAGATACGCAGTATTTT
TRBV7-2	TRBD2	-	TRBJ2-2	CASSLKALGLASGELFF	TGTGCCAGCAGCTTAAAAGCCCTAGGACTAGCCTCCGGGGAGCTGTTTTTT
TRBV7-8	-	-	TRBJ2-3	CASSLARQLGADTQYF	TGTGCCAGCAGCTTAGCGAGGCAGCTAGGAGCAGATACGCAGTATTTT
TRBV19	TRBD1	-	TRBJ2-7	CASSFGTGSYEQYF	TGTGCCAGTAGTTTCGGGACAGGGAGCTACGAGCAGTACTTC
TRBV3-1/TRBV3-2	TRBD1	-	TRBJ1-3	CASSQDYRGTGNTIYF	TGTGCCAGCAGCCAAGACTACAGGGGCACTGGAAACACCATATATTTT
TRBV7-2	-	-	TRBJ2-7	CASSRIETVVPYEQYF	TGTGCCAGCAGCCGTATTGAGACAGTAGTACCCTACGAGCAGTACTTC
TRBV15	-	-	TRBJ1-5	CATSTIRVGQPQHF	TGTGCCACCAGCACAATCAGGGTGGGTCAGCCCCAGCATTTT
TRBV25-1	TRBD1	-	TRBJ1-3	CASRAGGGNTIYF	TGTGCCAGCAGGGCAGGGGGAGGAAACACCATATATTTT
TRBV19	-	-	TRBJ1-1	CASSKAMDSPNTEAFF	TGTGCCAGTAGCAAAGCGATGGACAGCCCAAACACTGAAGCTTTCTTT